This TCR beta chain was captured in a study of CD8 T cells in ankylosing spondylitis. Findings and caveats of the study: Disease-linked clones had a CD8+ phenotype and relatively low frequency in peripheral blood. Reportedly, disease-linked clones are significantly enriched in ankylosing spondylitis patients' matched synovial fluid.

In its sample, this clonotype was seen many times. Its antigen remains unidentified. At one of its ends the junction is not consistent with the germline gene, which may arise from a read error. Via MiXCR, TCRdb re-called the 5' RACE reads, giving one row per CDR3 protein. The sample has 200,000 to 250,000 distinct CDR3 sequences; around 8% are singletons. The CDR3 runs to 17 residues. CDR1 and CDR2 (germline): SSHAT, FNYEAQ (reference sequence). Specimen: blood, either unsorted or a sorted T cell fraction (not recorded which). The gene calls are TRBV7-7 and TRBJ2-1; 13 bases line up with TRBD2. The sequence came from a female donor with ankylosing spondylitis or in good health (not recorded which). The CDR3 coding sequence is TGTGCTAGCAGCTCCGGGACTAGCGGGATCCCCTACAATGAGCAGTTCTTC. It is translated as CASSSGTSGIPYNEQFF.